The 8 T cell receptor beta chains listed next were all sequenced from one sample in a study of T cell repertoires in cytomegalovirus infection. TCRdb reanalysed the reads using MiXCR and keeps one entry per CDR3 protein. The sample comprises about 320,000 distinct CDR3 sequences, 9% to 9.5% of which are singletons, and 3.5% to 4.5% rests with the top ten. What was sequenced was PBMCs. The receptors were gathered from a human donor in good health (CMV status not recorded). Some clones in this sample may be carry-over from other donors' samples.

The V call is TRBV6-6, the J call TRBJ2-3; D remains ambiguous. Germline V CDR1 and CDR2: MNHNY, SVGAGI (reference sequence). Trimming removed 4 bases from V and 7 bases from J, with 12 bases in between. The CDR3 totals 13 residues. CDR3 nucleotides: TGTGCCAGCAGTTCCTTCGGTTCGAATACGCAGTATTTT. Its protein is CASSSFGSNTQYF.

In this sample, this clonotype turned up many times. The rearrangement links TRBV4-3 to TRBJ2-4, with 8 bases that match TRBD1. CDR3 length: 16 amino acids. Trimming cost V 5 bases and J 5 bases; bases outside gene matches: 11. From germline, CDR1 is LGHNA and CDR2 YSLEER. The CDR3 spells CASSTLQGAGENIQYF. For the CDR3, the DNA is TGCGCCAGCAGCACACTTCAGGGGGCTGGGGAAAACATTCAGTACTTC.

This clonotype was counted between two and nine times. The V and J genes are TRBV2 and TRBJ2-4; D is ambiguous. The CDR3 length is 14 residues. The V end was cut by 7 bases, the J end by 0 bases, with 10 bases between. Germline lookup yields CDR1 SNHLY and CDR2 FYNNEI. For the CDR3, the DNA is TGTGCCAGCACCTCGACCTTAGCCAAAAACATTCAGTACTTC. This codes for CASTSTLAKNIQYF.

This clonotype showed up many times. The chain recombines TRBV7-6 with TRBJ2-7; the D is unclear. V gave up 4 bases and J gave up 0 bases, with 13 bases separating them. Per the germline V gene, CDR1 is SGHVS and CDR2 is FNYEAQ. CDR3 size: 15 residues. The CDR3 sequence: CASSSQPPGSYEQYF. The DNA for the CDR3 is TGTGCCAGCAGCTCCCAACCCCCGGGCTCCTACGAGCAGTACTTC. Combining the CDR3 with reference TRBV7-6 and TRBJ2-7 gives the whole variable domain GAGVSQSPRYKVTKRGQDVALRCDPISGHVSLYWYRQALGQGPEFLTYFNYEAQQDKSGLPNDRFSAERPEGSISTLTIQRTEQRDSAMYRCASSSQPPGSYEQYFGPGTRLTVT.

A word on this clonotype: Being one base from a much bigger clone, this may be a read error. This sequence joins TRBV28 and TRBJ2-1; the match to TRBD2 covers 9 bases. CDR1 is MDHEN and CDR2 is SYDVKM in the germline V gene. CDR3 length equals 14 residues. CDR3 region: CASTLSGSRNEQIF. DNA of the CDR3: TGTGCCAGCACTCTTAGCGGGAGTCGGAATGAGCAGATCTTC.

This clonotype was seen ten or more times. The chain is built from TRBV10-3 and TRBJ2-7; 7 nucleotides line up with TRBD1. CDR1 ENHRY and CDR2 SYGVKD come from the germline V gene. The CDR3 runs to 11 residues. The V gene end was trimmed by 9 bases and the J gene end by 2 bases; junction bases not matched to a gene: 1. In DNA, the CDR3 is TGTGCCATAGGGACAGCCTACGAGCAGTACTTC. As protein: CAIGTAYEQYF.

This rearrangement joins TRBV12-3 or TRBV12-4 to TRBJ2-7; 9 nucleotides align to TRBD1. V gave up 4 bases and J gave up 3 bases; unmatched junction bases: 10. The CDR3 runs to 16 residues. The CDR3 DNA is TGTGCCAGCAGTTATCATTACCGGGACAGGGTCTACGAGCAGTACTTC. This encodes CASSYHYRDRVYEQYF.

This clonotype has just a few counts. This chain links TRBV25-1 with TRBJ1-5, with D perhaps TRBD1 (5 bases). CDR1 is MGHDK and CDR2 is SYGVNS in the germline V gene. The CDR3 loop spans 14 amino acids. The V gene lost 10 bases and the J gene lost 6 bases, with 19 bases spanning the gap. Here the CDR3 DNA reads TGTGCCACCGAGGGTTGGGGGGACGGTCAGCCCCAGCATTTT. This codes for CATEGWGDGQPQHF.